The entry below describes one T cell receptor (beta chain). Antigen: not known. Documented time point: sample taken at primary tumor resection. Unsorted samples of tumor, nontumor lung or frozen PBMC had their whole RNA sequenced. This record comes from a study of spatial heterogeneity in lung cancer. For the study at large: Averaged across combinations, each unique TCR and UMI pairing appeared more than ten times in raw reads, which were uncorrected. General study points: Whereas they appeared in blood less at follow-up, ubiquitous expanded tumor TCRs appeared there more at resection.

Germline CDR1 MNHEY, CDR2 SVGAGI. CDR3 length equals 15 residues. Trimming left V 1 base short and J 7 bases short, with 14 bases between. The study tagged each TCR cDNA molecule with a unique molecular identifier. TCRdb itself ran the 5' RACE reads through MiXCR, one entry per CDR3 protein. The sample includes 75,000 or so distinct CDR3 sequences, roughly 8% of them seen just once. Sequenced here: PBMCs, sampled at surgery. The chain uses TRBV6-5 and TRBJ1-5, with unresolved D. This TCR derives from a male donor with early-stage non-small cell lung cancer. CDR3 region: CASSYFPTPGQPQHF. The CDR3 nucleotides read TGTGCCAGCAGTTACTTTCCTACCCCGGGACAGCCCCAGCATTTT.